This entry concerns a single T cell receptor beta chain. This sample is drawn from a study of blood T cell repertoires in COVID-19. About the research overall: Samples came from the United States, Italy and Spain, spanning acute and convalescent COVID-19.

The V and J ends lost 3 bases and 2 bases, in that order; junction bases with no gene match: 5. The CDR3 totals 15 residues. Germline V CDR1 and CDR2: SGHTA, FQGNSA. Original handling: Amplification of reference gene primers was used by the study to estimate nucleated cell counts. Measured with immunoSEQ multiplex PCR; TCRdb has only the in-frame clones, and not every one. V and J calls plus clone size are reproduced from that table; the DNA served to infer D and trimming. Of over 85,000 clones detected, 70% to 90% appear once; the ten largest clones hold approximately 19%. The sequence was obtained from a woman of 80 years or more with acute or convalescent COVID-19. The chain employs TRBV7-2 and TRBJ2-5; the match to TRBD2 covers 8 bases. Material for sequencing was peripheral blood. In nucleotides, the CDR3 is TGTGCCAGCAGCTTCCAGCGGGGGATTCAAGAGACCCAGTACTTC. Translation gives CASSFQRGIQETQYF.